This T cell receptor (beta chain) was profiled in a study of PD-1 blockade in classical Hodgkin lymphoma (dated by TCRdb to the early 2020s). Study-wide context: Nivolumab dosing was 3 mg/kg intravenously every 2 weeks, continuing until either disease progression or unacceptable toxicity. A peripheral blood immune signature of response to PD-1 blockade in classical Hodgkin lymphoma was defined using TCR beta sequencing and CyTOF.

The time point label for this specimen denotes: cycle 2 day 1 (C2D1) of nivolumab. All trial patients had relapsed after autologous stem cell transplantation, with cohorts A, B and C differing in prior brentuximab vedotin exposure. The trial cohort was composed of around 60 patients with relapsed/refractory classical Hodgkin lymphoma, for whom complete response, partial response or progressive disease was recorded as best overall response. Trial patients were treated with single-agent nivolumab in the multi-cohort phase II CheckMate 205 trial. Best overall response was determined by an independent review committee according to the 2007 International Working Group response criteria. Trial PBMCs were collected immediately before nivolumab initiation (C1D1) and during therapy at cycle 2 day 1 and cycle 4 day 1. Peripheral blood was collected in 8 mL Vacutainer Cell Preparation Tubes, from which PBMCs were isolated by centrifugation and then cryopreserved.

What the authors observed across the whole study: Lower diversity was seen in patients whose nivolumab began less than 1 year after ASCT, and these patients were left out of later analyses so that immune reconstitution would not confound the results. A significant rise by C4D1 was seen in CD4+ but not CD8+ TCR diversity (p=0.0027 vs p=0.16), with the rise being most apparent in complete responders (p=0.02). Baseline TCR diversity was reported as lower in newly diagnosed patients than in healthy donors, and lower still in relapsed/refractory patients. The study covered only a single clinical trial cohort, and the causes of the repertoire differences, possibly disease activity or prior therapy, were still not defined. Among trial patients, those achieving complete response had baseline diversity similar to that of newly diagnosed patients, while diversity was significantly lower in partial responders and progressors.

Worth noting for this clone: It has no known antigen specificity. One base away there is no much larger clone; base qualities are not given.

The Qiagen DNeasy kit was used to extract genomic DNA from unsorted PBMCs and from the negatively selected CD4+ and CD8+ fractions. TCR beta CDR3 regions were amplified by immunoSEQ multiplex PCR using primers annealing to V and J segments. A synthetic immune receptor repertoire was used to minimize amplification bias, and remaining bias was computationally removed after sequencing. As for the authors' bioinformatics: Custom Python scripts were used to quantify repertoire diversity as the Shannon entropy index. Unsorted, CD4+ and CD8+ repertoires were analyzed separately, except for combined analyses in which CD4+ and CD8+ sequences were merged in silico. Clonal expansion was defined as a frequency increase of at least 2-fold after treatment compared with C1D1, and clones undetected at baseline were assigned a pseudocount of 0.5. Singleton clones were defined as clones with 0 or 1 copy at C1D1, and non-singleton clones were defined as clones with 2 or more copies. Clones expanded in unsorted samples were annotated as CD4+, CD8+ or unknown by matching protein sequences in sorted samples from the same patient. Wilcoxon tests were applied to paired samples to test diversity changes from C1D1 to C4D1. The source is immuneACCESS, and TCRdb retained only in-frame sequences with V and J called. Part of the clones is not carried over; for the studies checked, unresolved V genes explain less than half of this, and the remainder is unexplained. That table supplies the V and J calls and clone size; D and trimming were determined from the DNA. The sample includes around 31,000 clones, with around three quarters observed a single time. The top ten constitute about 4% of the sample.

Taken from cysteine to phenylalanine, the CDR3 has 15 residues. Only the CDR3 portion is preserved as DNA: 45 bases, with reading frame beginning at the first base. V trim: 3 bases; J trim: 5 bases; unmatched bases: 8. Based on the germline V gene, the CDR1 and CDR2 sequences are MDHEN and SYDVKM. This material consisted of peripheral blood mononuclear cells (PBMCs), taken before the second cycle of nivolumab. Recombination joined TRBV28 with TRBJ2-7, with 9 central nucleotides matching TRBD2. The sequence was collected from a human donor with classical Hodgkin lymphoma. The sequence in DNA is TGTGCCAGCAGTTTTCCAGCGGGAGGTCGGGACGAGCAGTACTTC. It is translated as CASSFPAGGRDEQYF.